This TCR beta chain was recovered during a study of tumor and adjacent non-tumor tissue in lung cancer. Study background: Around 4.2 million productive TCRbeta reads were obtained per sample on average. Study results and limitations: Significantly higher TCR diversity was found in tumor than normal lung. Normal lung showed higher cumulative top 100 clone frequency than tumor. Patients with more diverse tumor TCRs had worse survival.

Comments on this clonotype: Its antigen is undetermined.

The library came from three nested PCR rounds adapted from ARM-PCR protocols. TCRdb reprocessed the multiplex PCR reads via MiXCR and lists one record per CDR3 protein. Among 48,000 or so distinct CDR3 sequences, around 64% were seen once, and the ten largest hold 25% to 35%. RNA was extracted from bulk tissue without any cell sorting. More than 3 cm separated this lung sample from the edge of the tumor. V lost 3 bases to trimming and J lost 5 bases; unmatched junction nucleotides: 11. Germline loops: CDR1 SGHAT, CDR2 FQNNGV. The CDR3 length is 18 residues. The V gene is TRBV11-2, the J gene TRBJ2-3; 13 positions match TRBD2. The receptor was derived from a woman aged 70-85 years with non-small cell lung cancer. Material for sequencing was distant non-tumor lung tissue. The CDR3 protein is CASSLGTSGRALRDTQYF. CDR3 bases: TGTGCCAGCAGCTTGGGAACTAGCGGGAGGGCCCTTAGAGATACGCAGTATTTT.